One and the same sample provided the 27 T cell receptor beta chains below, sequenced in a study of OX40 agonist ivuxolimab in advanced cancers. Here immunoSEQ multiplex PCR was the method, and the copy in TCRdb shows in-frame clones only, minus some. This sample carries some 75,000 clones, approximately 83% of them seen once, and the ten largest clones take 3.1%. Here the sequenced sample was CD4+ or CD8+ T cells sorted from blood, taken in a trial of the OX40 agonist ivuxolimab. These receptors were collected from an adult with an advanced solid tumor such as melanoma, head and neck, liver or kidney cancer.

The V and J genes are TRBV9 and TRBJ2-7; 9 bases line up with TRBD1. Germline V gene data show CDR1 as SGDLS and CDR2 as YYNGEE. The J segment lost 6 bases and the V segment lost 4 bases, leaving 8 bases of the junction unmatched. The CDR3 consists of 14 residues. CDR3 nucleotide sequence: TGTGCCAGCAGCCGCGACAGGGGGGATCGCGAGCAGTACTTC. As protein: CASSRDRGDREQYF.

The chain combines TRBV7-6 with TRBJ2-3; D call uncertain. CDR3 length: 15 amino acids. Deletions cut 4 bases from V and 6 bases from J, with 17 bases between. Germline V CDR1 and CDR2: SGHVS, FNYEAQ. CDR3 in amino acids: CASSSLGRVADTQYF. CDR3 sequence (DNA): TGTGCCAGCAGCTCTCTCGGACGGGTCGCGGATACGCAGTATTTT. The whole variable domain, remainder taken from reference TRBV7-6 and TRBJ2-3, is GAGVSQSPRYKVTKRGQDVALRCDPISGHVSLYWYRQALGQGPEFLTYFNYEAQQDKSGLPNDRFSAERPEGSISTLTIQRTEQRDSAMYRCASSSLGRVADTQYFGPGTRLTVL.

V is TRBV7-9 and J is TRBJ2-2, with TRBD2 as a possible D gene (6 bases). Trimming took off 5 bases at V and 0 bases at J, with 16 bases between the two ends. Per the germline V gene, CDR1 is SEHNR and CDR2 is FQNEAQ (reference sequence). The CDR3 loop spans 17 amino acids. The DNA for the CDR3 is TGTGCCAGCAGCCCACGATGGCGGGACTCGAACACCGGGGAGCTGTTTTTT. This translates into CASSPRWRDSNTGELFF.

V gene TRBV7-9 combines with J gene TRBJ1-3; no clear D gene. Germline V CDR1 and CDR2: SEHNR, FQNEAQ (reference sequence). The CDR3 covers 16 residues. Trimming removed 1 base at V and 2 bases at J, with 12 bases between. The CDR3 loop is CASSLVWEMAGNTIYF. The CDR3 DNA reads TGTGCCAGCAGCTTAGTATGGGAAATGGCTGGAAACACCATATATTTT.

The chain joins TRBV30 to TRBJ2-1, with 9 positions matching TRBD2. The CDR3 extends over 16 amino acids. Germline loops: CDR1 GTSNPN, CDR2 SVGIG (reference sequence). Trimming at V came to 2 bases and at J to 3 bases, leaving 8 bases not matched to a gene. The CDR3 DNA reads TGTGCCTGGAGTAACACAGGACTAGCGAGCTACAATGAGCAGTTCTTC. It translates to CAWSNTGLASYNEQFF.

This chain uses TRBV5-4 with TRBJ2-3; D may be TRBD1 or TRBD2 (5 bases each). V lost 5 bases and J lost 1, with 11 bases in between. The CDR3 spans 14 residues. Germline CDR1 is SGHNT and CDR2 is YYREEE (reference sequence). CDR3 protein: CASSRDGGTDTQYF. The CDR3 nucleotides are TGTGCCAGCAGTCGGGACGGGGGCACAGATACGCAGTATTTT.

This chain connects TRBV27 to TRBJ2-5; 8 nucleotides line up with TRBD1. V was pared by 6 bases and J by 5 bases, with 5 bases of the junction left unmatched. Germline CDR1 MNHEY, CDR2 SMNVEV (reference sequence). This CDR3 is built from 13 residues. CDR3 region: CASRGTGPETQYF. The CDR3 nucleotides read TGTGCCAGCAGGGGGACAGGACCGGAGACCCAGTACTTC.

This clone was recorded once. J is TRBJ2-2 and V is TRBV6-1; D not resolved. The V gene lost 6 bases and the J gene lost 0 bases, with 8 bases spanning the gap. The CDR3 runs to 14 residues. The germline V gene encodes CDR1 MNHNS and CDR2 SASEGT. The DNA of the CDR3 is TGTGCCAGCAGACCTACAGCGAACACCGGGGAGCTGTTTTTT. Its protein is CASRPTANTGELFF.

The DNA of the CDR3 is TGTGCCAGCAGCGTAGGGGGACATAGTGGCTCTGGAAACACCATATATTTT. Translating gives CASSVGGHSGSGNTIYF. The J gene is TRBJ1-3, the V gene TRBV9; possible D gene TRBD1, 6 bases. The V gene's germline CDR1 is SGDLS and CDR2 YYNGEE. Between the trimmed V and J ends, which lost 0 bases and 0 bases, there was a span of 13 bases. The CDR3 has 17 amino acids.

The chain uses TRBV19 and TRBJ2-7, with a weak D call TRBD1 (6 bases). Germline CDR1 reads LNHDA; CDR2 reads SQIVND (reference sequence). This CDR3 is 12 amino acids long. The ends were cut back, 9 bases at V and 2 bases at J, with 11 bases in the middle. The CDR3 coding sequence is TGTGCCAGCCGGGACACGACCTACGAGCAGTACTTC. Translation gives CASRDTTYEQYF. Complete variable domain (other parts from reference TRBV19 and TRBJ2-7): DGGITQSPKYLFRKEGQNVTLSCEQNLNHDAMYWYRQDPGQGLRLIYYSQIVNDFQKGDIAEGYSVSREKKESFPLTVTSAQKNPTAFYLCASRDTTYEQYFGPGTRLTVT.

This clone was seen ten or more times. V is TRBV7-2 and J is TRBJ1-4; TRBD1 agrees at 8 bases. J gave up 6 bases and V 1 base, and 4 bases lay outside the gene matches. The germline V gene encodes CDR1 SGHTA and CDR2 FQGNSA. There are 15 residues in the CDR3. The CDR3 coding sequence is TGTGCCAGCAGCTTAGGGACAGGGTTGGATGAAAAACTGTTTTTT. Protein product: CASSLGTGLDEKLFF.

The chain combines TRBV7-2 with TRBJ2-3, with D possibly called TRBD1 or TRBD2 (5 bases each). V was trimmed by 10 bases and J by 1 base, leaving 18 bases between them. The CDR3 is made up of 15 amino acids. The germline V gene encodes CDR1 SGHTA and CDR2 FQGNSA. CDR3 sequence: CATPSSGTGTDTQYF. The CDR3 DNA sequence: TGTGCCACCCCGAGTTCCGGGACGGGCACAGATACGCAGTATTTT. The full variable domain, in which reference TRBV7-2 and TRBJ2-3 provide the parts outside the CDR3, is GAGVSQSPSNKVTEKGKDVELRCDPISGHTALYWYRQSLGQGLEFLIYFQGNSAPDKSGLPSDRFSAERTGGSVSTLTIQRTQQEDSAVYLCATPSSGTGTDTQYFGPGTRLTVL.

The chain carries TRBV25-1 and TRBJ1-4; 9 positions agree with TRBD1. In germline, CDR1 is MGHDK, CDR2 SYGVNS. The V and J ends lost 4 bases and 8 bases, in that order; junction bases with no gene match: 17. The CDR3 has 18 residues. CDR3 amino acids: CASSGQVDRGGMSEKLFF. In DNA, the CDR3 is TGTGCCAGCAGTGGGCAAGTGGACAGGGGAGGAATGAGCGAAAAACTGTTTTTT.

CDR3 residues: CASSRGPQQYF. In DNA form, the CDR3 reads TGTGCCAGCAGCCGCGGACCGCAGCAGTACTTC. The gene calls are TRBV6-1 and TRBJ2-7; D unclear. Per the germline V gene, CDR1 is MNHNS and CDR2 is SASEGT. The CDR3 runs to 11 residues. The ends were cut back, 6 bases at V and 8 bases at J, with 11 bases in the middle.

This rearrangement joins TRBV1 to TRBJ2-3; the D call TRBD2 from the table was never checked on the DNA. TRBV1 is described as a pseudogene. The CDR3 extends over 15 amino acids. The CDR3 coding sequence is TGCACCAGCAGCCCTACTAGCGGGAGCACAGATACGCAGTATTTT. Its protein is CTSSPTSGSTDTQYF.

The chain carries TRBV27 and TRBJ1-3, with TRBD1 matching over 10 bases. The junction had 4 bases not matched to a gene; V was cut back by 5 bases and J by 3 bases. The CDR3 is made up of 15 amino acids. Germline-derived CDR1 and CDR2 are MNHEY and SMNVEV (reference sequence). The CDR3 is CASSARTGGGNTIYF. In DNA form, the CDR3 reads TGTGCCAGCAGTGCACGGACAGGGGGTGGAAACACCATATATTTT.

CDR3 DNA: TGTGCCAGCAGCGTAGCTCCGTGGGATGAGCAGTTCTTC. Residues: CASSVAPWDEQFF. The genes are TRBV9 and TRBJ2-1; no clear D. Looked up from germline, CDR1 is SGDLS and CDR2 is YYNGEE. The CDR3 is made up of 13 amino acids. Between the trimmed V and J ends, which lost 0 bases and 8 bases, there was a span of 9 bases. Full variable domain (outside the CDR3, taken from reference TRBV9 and TRBJ2-1): DSGVTQTPKHLITATGQRVTLRCSPRSGDLSVYWYQQSLDQGLQFLIQYYNGEERAKGNILERFSAQQFPDLHSELNLSSLELGDSALYFCASSVAPWDEQFFGPGTRLTVL.

The chain is built from TRBV9 and TRBJ2-5; 7 nucleotides line up with TRBD2. The CDR3 length is 17 residues. V was pared by 3 bases and J by 2 bases, with 13 bases of the junction left unmatched. Germline-derived CDR1 and CDR2 are SGDLS and YYNGEE. The CDR3 DNA sequence: TGTGCCAGCAGCGCCTACCCCGGGGGGTTCATACAAGAGACCCAGTACTTC. It codes for CASSAYPGGFIQETQYF.

The chain recombines TRBV6-6 with TRBJ1-2; 10 bases match TRBD1. Germline V gene lookup returns CDR1 MNHNY and CDR2 SVGAGI (reference sequence). The CDR3 is 15 amino acids. The V and J ends lost 7 bases and 2 bases, in that order; junction bases with no gene match: 7. The CDR3 nucleotides read TGTGCCAGCACCCGGGGGACAGGGGCCAACTATGGCTACACCTTC. It translates to CASTRGTGANYGYTF.

The V gene is TRBV11-2, the J gene TRBJ1-3; D ambiguous. The CDR3 is 11 residues long. Deletions cut 4 bases from V and 6 bases from J, with 4 bases between. CDR1 and CDR2 (germline): SGHAT, FQNNGV. DNA of the CDR3: TGTGCCAGCAGCTCCCAAAACACCATATATTTT. The encoded protein is CASSSQNTIYF.

The chain recombines TRBV19 with TRBJ1-1; tentatively, D is TRBD1 (5 bases). CDR1 and CDR2 (germline): LNHDA, SQIVND (reference sequence). This CDR3 is built from 16 residues. V lost 7 bases and J lost 0, with 18 bases in between. CDR3 in DNA: TGTGCCAGTACCGACAGTGTAACAACTATGAACACTGAAGCTTTCTTT. Its protein product is CASTDSVTTMNTEAFF.

This chain joins TRBV19 and TRBJ2-3; the D is unclear. The ends were cut back, 5 bases at V and 1 base at J, with 13 bases in the middle. The germline gives CDR1 LNHDA, CDR2 SQIVND (reference sequence). The CDR3 spans 15 residues. CDR3 coding DNA: TGTGCCAGTAGTTTATCATTGAAGGGCACAGATACGCAGTATTTT. This translates into CASSLSLKGTDTQYF.

This chain uses TRBV5-8 with TRBJ1-6; 9 bases map to TRBD1. Per the germline V gene, CDR1 is SGHTS and CDR2 is YDEGEE. The CDR3 extends over 16 amino acids. J gave up 9 bases and V 4 bases, and 11 bases lay outside the gene matches. This chain's CDR3 is CASSRPSGTGTSPLHF. For the CDR3, the DNA is TGTGCCAGCAGCCGCCCGTCAGGGACAGGGACTTCACCCCTCCACTTT.

This clone appeared a few times. The chain links TRBV7-8 to TRBJ1-5; D not certain. The CDR3 spans 14 residues. Germline loops: CDR1 SGHVS, CDR2 FQNEAQ. V was trimmed by 6 bases and J by 4 bases, leaving 13 bases between them. The CDR3 reads CASSSVRKNQPQHF. The CDR3 DNA follows: TGTGCCAGCAGTTCCGTTAGGAAGAATCAGCCCCAGCATTTT.

The V call is TRBV5-1, the J call TRBJ2-7, with 10 bases that match TRBD1. CDR3 length: 16 residues. V shed 1 base, J shed 0 bases, and the junction held 4 bases outside the gene matches. Germline CDR1 is SGHRS and CDR2 is YFSETQ. The CDR3 sequence: CASSLTRTGGSYEQYF. In nucleotides, the CDR3 is TGCGCCAGCAGCTTGACTAGGACAGGGGGCTCCTACGAGCAGTACTTC.

The chain recombines TRBV12-5 with TRBJ1-5; no firm D call. Looked up from germline, CDR1 is LGHNT and CDR2 is FRNRAP. CDR3 length: 15 amino acids. V shed 7 bases and J shed 1 base, with 14 bases lying between them. CDR3 DNA: TGTGCTAGTGCCCCGGGGTCAAAGAGCAATCAGCCCCAGCATTTT. Translating gives CASAPGSKSNQPQHF.

The chain recombines TRBV29-1 with TRBJ1-5; the match to TRBD1 covers 8 bases. The germline V gene has CDR1 SQVTM and CDR2 ANQGSEA. Trimming took 7 bases from V and 4 from J; bases not matched to a gene: 3. This CDR3 has 12 residues. The CDR3 is CSARDRNQPQHF. The CDR3 DNA sequence: TGCAGCGCACGGGACAGGAATCAGCCCCAGCATTTT.